These T cell receptor beta chains were read from a single sample in a study of PD-L1 blockade in urothelial cancer. TCRdb keeps only in-frame clones here, not all; method: immunoSEQ multiplex PCR. There are about 120,000 clones in the sample; approximately 90% occur only once, and more than 1.5% lies in the top ten. The starting material was PBMCs, obtained around atezolizumab (anti-PD-L1) treatment. The receptor source for this set is a man aged 60-69 years with urothelial cancer. Both conserved end residues are part of each CDR3. A D gene is named only where the DNA matches it firmly. Size tells how often a clone was seen (once, few, many) or the class of an expanded clone, and some rows leave it out.

clone size: -; J gene: TRBJ2-1; V gene: TRBV5-1; D gene: -; CDR3 protein: CASSFRHAGYEQFF; CDR3 DNA: TGCGCCAGCAGCTTTAGACACGCCGGATATGAGCAGTTCTTC
clone size: -; J gene: TRBJ1-1; V gene: TRBV6-6; D gene: -; CDR3 protein: CASSRNLIQANTEAFF; CDR3 DNA: TGTGCCAGCAGCCGTAACCTTATTCAGGCGAACACTGAAGCTTTCTTT
clone size: -; J gene: TRBJ2-2; V gene: TRBV6-5; D gene: TRBD1; CDR3 protein: CASSYGTGITGELFF; CDR3 DNA: TGTGCCAGCAGTTACGGGACAGGGATCACCGGGGAGCTGTTTTTT
clone size: -; J gene: TRBJ2-1; V gene: TRBV10-1; D gene: TRBD1; CDR3 protein: CASSWYRGYWEQFF; CDR3 DNA: TGCGCCAGCAGTTGGTACAGGGGATATTGGGAGCAGTTCTTC
clone size: -; J gene: TRBJ2-2; V gene: TRBV10-3; D gene: TRBD1; CDR3 protein: CAISDRTGGTGELFF; CDR3 DNA: TGTGCCATCAGTGACCGGACAGGGGGCACCGGGGAGCTGTTTTTT
clone size: -; J gene: TRBJ2-7; V gene: TRBV27; D gene: TRBD2; CDR3 protein: CASSPGLAGLYEQYF; CDR3 DNA: TGTGCCAGCAGTCCCGGGCTAGCGGGACTATACGAGCAGTACTTC
clone size: -; J gene: TRBJ2-7; V gene: TRBV5-1; D gene: -; CDR3 protein: CASSPGRRGTTYEQYF; CDR3 DNA: TGCGCCAGCAGCCCAGGTCGCAGGGGCACCACCTACGAGCAGTACTTC
clone size: -; J gene: TRBJ1-1; V gene: TRBV5-4; D gene: -; CDR3 protein: CASSPGLMNTEAFF; CDR3 DNA: TGTGCCAGCAGCCCGGGACTCATGAACACTGAAGCTTTCTTT
clone size: -; J gene: TRBJ1-5; V gene: TRBV2; D gene: -; CDR3 protein: CASRSNSNQPQHF; CDR3 DNA: TGTGCCAGCAGAAGCAATAGCAATCAGCCCCAGCATTTT
clone size: -; J gene: TRBJ1-4; V gene: TRBV19; D gene: TRBD1; CDR3 protein: CASKGAGEKLFF; CDR3 DNA: TGTGCCAGTAAGGGGGCCGGTGAAAAACTGTTTTTT
clone size: -; J gene: TRBJ2-7; V gene: TRBV19; D gene: -; CDR3 protein: CASSFRRGKSSYEQYF; CDR3 DNA: TGTGCCAGTAGCTTTCGACGGGGAAAGAGCTCCTACGAGCAGTACTTC
clone size: -; J gene: TRBJ2-3; V gene: TRBV13; D gene: TRBD2; CDR3 protein: CASSLGRTSNTDTQYF; CDR3 DNA: TGTGCCAGCAGCTTAGGCCGGACTAGCAACACAGATACGCAGTATTTT
clone size: -; J gene: TRBJ1-2; V gene: TRBV5-5; D gene: -; CDR3 protein: CASSSITTGPYGYTF; CDR3 DNA: TGTGCCAGCAGCTCCATCACGACAGGCCCCTATGGCTACACCTTC
clone size: -; J gene: TRBJ2-5; V gene: TRBV7-3; D gene: TRBD2; CDR3 protein: CASSLSGGAAVETQYF; CDR3 DNA: TGTGCCAGCAGCTTAAGCGGGGGGGCCGCCGTGGAGACCCAGTACTTC
clone size: -; J gene: TRBJ2-1; V gene: TRBV7-3; D gene: TRBD2; CDR3 protein: CASSLQAGGGNEQFF; CDR3 DNA: TGTGCCAGCAGCTTACAGGCGGGAGGGGGTAATGAGCAGTTCTTC
clone size: -; J gene: TRBJ1-2; V gene: TRBV19; D gene: -; CDR3 protein: CASSIGRGNYGYTF; CDR3 DNA: TGTGCCAGTAGTATTGGACGGGGTAACTATGGCTACACCTTC
clone size: -; J gene: TRBJ2-3; V gene: TRBV5-4; D gene: -; CDR3 protein: CASSHSSQGTDTQYF; CDR3 DNA: TGTGCCAGCAGCCATTCTAGCCAAGGCACAGATACGCAGTATTTT
clone size: -; J gene: TRBJ2-3; V gene: TRBV5-1; D gene: -; CDR3 protein: CASSNSGSPGDTQYF; CDR3 DNA: TGCGCCAGCAGCAATAGCGGTTCACCGGGGGATACGCAGTATTTT
clone size: -; J gene: TRBJ2-7; V gene: TRBV7-2; D gene: TRBD1; CDR3 protein: CASSLAGQGIHEQYF; CDR3 DNA: TGTGCCAGCAGCTTAGCGGGACAGGGTATACACGAGCAGTACTTC
clone size: -; J gene: TRBJ1-4; V gene: TRBV28; D gene: -; CDR3 protein: CASRQGYEKLFF; CDR3 DNA: TGTGCCAGCAGACAGGGTTATGAAAAACTGTTTTTT
clone size: few; J gene: TRBJ2-1; V gene: TRBV15; D gene: -; CDR3 protein: CATKRVGNEQFF; CDR3 DNA: TGTGCCACCAAGAGGGTTGGGAATGAGCAGTTCTTC
clone size: -; J gene: TRBJ2-1; V gene: TRBV18; D gene: TRBD1; CDR3 protein: CASSPTRDSYNEQFF; CDR3 DNA: TGTGCCAGCTCGCCAACCCGGGACAGCTACAATGAGCAGTTCTTC
clone size: -; J gene: TRBJ1-1; V gene: TRBV5-4; D gene: TRBD1; CDR3 protein: CASSVRQGNVAEAFF; CDR3 DNA: TGTGCCAGCAGCGTTAGACAGGGGAACGTGGCTGAAGCTTTCTTT
clone size: -; J gene: TRBJ2-6; V gene: TRBV27; D gene: -; CDR3 protein: CASSSAGANVLTF; CDR3 DNA: TGTGCCAGCAGTTCGGCTGGGGCCAACGTCCTGACTTTC
clone size: once; J gene: TRBJ2-5; V gene: TRBV16; D gene: TRBD1; CDR3 protein: CASSHRTGQETQYF; CDR3 DNA: TGTGCCAGCAGCCATCGGACAGGGCAAGAGACCCAGTACTTC
clone size: once; J gene: TRBJ1-2; V gene: TRBV5-1; D gene: -; CDR3 protein: CASSLDRRANYGYTF; CDR3 DNA: TGCGCCAGCAGCTTGGATAGGAGAGCTAACTATGGCTACACCTTC
clone size: -; J gene: TRBJ2-7; V gene: TRBV2; D gene: -; CDR3 protein: CASSEHRPYEQYF; CDR3 DNA: TGTGCCAGCAGTGAACACAGACCCTACGAGCAGTACTTC
clone size: -; J gene: TRBJ2-5; V gene: TRBV7-2; D gene: TRBD2; CDR3 protein: CASSLKREGLETQYF; CDR3 DNA: TGTGCCAGCAGCTTAAAGAGGGAGGGCTTAGAGACCCAGTACTTC
clone size: -; J gene: TRBJ2-5; V gene: TRBV5-6; D gene: -; CDR3 protein: CASSSGVEAQYF; CDR3 DNA: TGTGCCAGCAGCTCCGGGGTAGAGGCCCAGTACTTC
clone size: few; J gene: TRBJ2-3; V gene: TRBV9; D gene: TRBD2; CDR3 protein: CASSLISGTTLDTQYF; CDR3 DNA: TGTGCCAGCAGCCTAATCTCTGGGACTACACTCGATACGCAGTATTTT
clone size: -; J gene: TRBJ2-1; V gene: TRBV7-2; D gene: TRBD2; CDR3 protein: CASSSVAGASYNEQFF; CDR3 DNA: TGTGCCAGCAGCTCCGTAGCGGGGGCCTCCTACAATGAGCAGTTCTTC
clone size: -; J gene: TRBJ2-1; V gene: TRBV2; D gene: -; CDR3 protein: CASSEHRNEQFF; CDR3 DNA: TGTGCCAGCAGTGAACACCGGAATGAGCAGTTCTTC
clone size: few; J gene: TRBJ2-7; V gene: TRBV27; D gene: TRBD1; CDR3 protein: CASSFGADRGNYEQYF; CDR3 DNA: TGTGCCAGCAGTTTTGGGGCGGACAGGGGTAACTACGAGCAGTACTTC
clone size: -; J gene: TRBJ1-1; V gene: TRBV5-4; D gene: -; CDR3 protein: CASSDGTGTTTEAFF; CDR3 DNA: TGTGCCAGCAGCGACGGGACGGGGACAACCACTGAAGCTTTCTTT
clone size: once; J gene: TRBJ1-1; V gene: TRBV5-6; D gene: TRBD1; CDR3 protein: CASSSAQGALTEAFF; CDR3 DNA: TGTGCCAGCAGCTCTGCACAGGGGGCTCTCACTGAAGCTTTCTTT
clone size: -; J gene: TRBJ2-7; V gene: TRBV5-4; D gene: TRBD2; CDR3 protein: CASSLAVLAGGVGEQYF; CDR3 DNA: TGTGCCAGCAGCTTAGCCGTTCTAGCGGGGGGCGTAGGCGAGCAGTACTTC
clone size: -; J gene: TRBJ2-3; V gene: TRBV7-9; D gene: -; CDR3 protein: CASSLGRVAVTDTQYF; CDR3 DNA: TGTGCCAGCAGCTTAGGGCGCGTAGCAGTCACAGATACGCAGTATTTT
clone size: -; J gene: TRBJ2-7; V gene: TRBV2; D gene: TRBD1; CDR3 protein: CASRQTGVHDEQYF; CDR3 DNA: TGTGCCAGCAGACAGACAGGGGTTCATGACGAGCAGTACTTC
clone size: once; J gene: TRBJ1-6; V gene: TRBV13; D gene: -; CDR3 protein: CASSRGGTSSYNSPLHF; CDR3 DNA: TGTGCCAGCAGCCGGGGAGGGACGAGCTCCTATAATTCACCCCTCCACTTT
clone size: -; J gene: TRBJ1-1; V gene: TRBV5-1; D gene: TRBD1; CDR3 protein: CASSKGQGPAFF; CDR3 DNA: TGCGCCAGCAGCAAGGGACAGGGACCAGCTTTCTTT
clone size: -; J gene: TRBJ1-5; V gene: TRBV6-4; D gene: -; CDR3 protein: CASSDSPDQPQHF; CDR3 DNA: TGTGCCAGCAGTGACTCGCCGGATCAGCCCCAGCATTTT
clone size: -; J gene: TRBJ1-2; V gene: TRBV28; D gene: TRBD1; CDR3 protein: CASKIPGQLNYGYTF; CDR3 DNA: TGTGCCAGCAAAATACCGGGACAGCTTAACTATGGCTACACCTTC
clone size: -; J gene: TRBJ1-2; V gene: TRBV5-1; D gene: -; CDR3 protein: CASSSEGPPGDYGYTF; CDR3 DNA: TGCGCCAGCAGCTCGGAGGGACCCCCGGGGGACTATGGCTACACCTTC
clone size: -; J gene: TRBJ2-1; V gene: TRBV5-1; D gene: TRBD1; CDR3 protein: CASRDRGSYNEQFF; CDR3 DNA: TGCGCCAGTCGGGACAGGGGATCCTACAATGAGCAGTTCTTC
clone size: once; J gene: TRBJ2-3; V gene: TRBV5-1; D gene: -; CDR3 protein: CASTIGGLSTDTQYF; CDR3 DNA: TGCGCCAGCACCATAGGTGGGCTCAGCACAGATACGCAGTATTTT
clone size: -; J gene: TRBJ2-7; V gene: TRBV15; D gene: TRBD1; CDR3 protein: CATSRDLGTGIHEQYF; CDR3 DNA: TGTGCCACCAGCAGAGATCTTGGGACAGGGATCCACGAGCAGTACTTC
clone size: -; J gene: TRBJ1-2; V gene: TRBV7-8; D gene: TRBD1; CDR3 protein: CASSLAHSGTGGGGYTF; CDR3 DNA: TGTGCCAGCAGCTTAGCCCATTCCGGGACAGGGGGTGGTGGCTACACCTTC
clone size: once; J gene: TRBJ1-6; V gene: TRBV14; D gene: -; CDR3 protein: CASGRGANSPLHF; CDR3 DNA: TGTGCCAGCGGGCGGGGGGCGAATTCACCCCTCCACTTT
clone size: -; J gene: TRBJ2-7; V gene: TRBV5-1; D gene: TRBD1; CDR3 protein: CASSRWTGGGEQYF; CDR3 DNA: TGCGCCAGCAGCCGGTGGACAGGGGGCGGCGAGCAGTACTTC